This T cell receptor (beta chain) was observed in a study of blood T cell repertoires in COVID-19. Across the study: Sites in the United States, Italy and Spain provided acute and convalescent COVID-19 samples. Sample material is recorded as cDNA or gDNA derived from T cells, B-cell-depleted T cells, or PBMCs.

In the source study's methods: Estimation of nucleated cell counts relied on the amplification of reference gene primers. Profiled with immunoSEQ multiplex PCR; TCRdb holds only in-frame clones, not every one. V and J calls and clone size are copied from that table; D and trimming were computed from the DNA. The data hold tens of thousands of clones, with more than 85% observed a single time. The CDR3 runs to 15 residues. CDR1 is MGHRA, CDR2 YSYEKL, per germline. V shed 3 bases and J 9 bases; nucleotides not matched to a gene: 4. The clonotype comes from a human donor with active COVID-19. The donor label of this sample is uncertain. Material: peripheral blood. The chain couples TRBV4-1 to TRBJ1-6; 11 bases are a match to TRBD1. The CDR3 protein is CASSQAGTGGSPLHF. CDR3 DNA sequence: TGCGCCAGCAGCCAGGCCGGGACAGGGGGTTCACCCCTCCACTTT.